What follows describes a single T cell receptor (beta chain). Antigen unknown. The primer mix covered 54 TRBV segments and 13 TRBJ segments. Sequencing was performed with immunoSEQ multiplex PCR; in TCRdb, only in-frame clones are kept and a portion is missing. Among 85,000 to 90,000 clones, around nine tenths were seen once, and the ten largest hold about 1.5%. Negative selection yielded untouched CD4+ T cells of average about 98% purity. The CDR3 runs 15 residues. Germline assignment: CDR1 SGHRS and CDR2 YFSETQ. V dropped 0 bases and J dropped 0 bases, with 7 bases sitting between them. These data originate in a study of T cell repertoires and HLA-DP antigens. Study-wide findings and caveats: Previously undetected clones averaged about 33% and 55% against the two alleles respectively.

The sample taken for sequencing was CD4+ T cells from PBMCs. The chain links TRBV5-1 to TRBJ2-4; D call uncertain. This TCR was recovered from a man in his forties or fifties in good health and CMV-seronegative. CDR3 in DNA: TGCGCCAGCAGCTTGGGTACAATAGCCAAAAACATTCAGTACTTC. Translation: CASSLGTIAKNIQYF. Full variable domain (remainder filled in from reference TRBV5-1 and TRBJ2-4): KAGVTQTPRYLIKTRGQQVTLSCSPISGHRSVSWYQQTPGQGLQFLFEYFSETQRNKGNFPGRFSGRQFSNSRSEMNVSTLELGDSALYLCASSLGTIAKNIQYFGAGTRLSVL.